This T cell receptor (beta chain) was sequenced in a study of blood T cell repertoires in COVID-19. Study as a whole: Samples taken during acute and convalescent COVID-19 were collected in the United States, Italy and Spain. Sources were T cells, B-cell-depleted T cells, or PBMCs; the material itself was cDNA or gDNA.

Sequencing was performed with immunoSEQ multiplex PCR; in TCRdb, only in-frame clones are kept and a portion is missing. The sample includes about 120,000 clones, 79% of them seen just once. This CDR3 region has 14 residues. The V end lost 10 bases, the J end lost 1 base, and 17 bases lay between the germline ends. Per germline, CDR1 SGHNT and CDR2 YYREEE (reference sequence). This clone showed up just a few times. The TCR originated in a man aged 40-55 years with active or convalescent COVID-19. The source material was peripheral blood. This chain uses TRBV5-4 with TRBJ1-1; D may be TRBD1 (5 bases). The CDR3 DNA reads TGTGCCGGGGGGAGAGACAGCAAGAACACTGAAGCTTTCTTT. Encoded protein: CAGGRDSKNTEAFF.